This T cell receptor (beta chain) originates from a study of Graves' ophthalmopathy and Graves' hyperthyroidism (dated by TCRdb to the late 2010s). Study-wide context: Peripheral blood was collected at initial diagnosis, before any treatment. To tell Graves' ophthalmopathy apart from Graves' hyperthyroidism, and to predict which patients would progress to ophthalmopathy, the study relied on TCR beta repertoire signatures. In total, around 130 blood samples were TCR-sequenced: fewer than 50 ophthalmopathy, under 80 hyperthyroidism and some 17 hyperthyroidism-to-ophthalmopathy patients. To explore V-J signatures that separate ophthalmopathy from hyperthyroidism, a discovery set of about a hundred patients was enrolled, consisting of about 41 with ophthalmopathy and around 60 with stable hyperthyroidism. An independent validation cohort was composed of approximately 18 hyperthyroidism patients and over 15 patients who later progressed from hyperthyroidism to ophthalmopathy. In about six hyperthyroidism patients, the T-cell repertoires found in thyroid tissue were compared with those found in blood. After sampling, hyperthyroidism patients received methimazole starting at 30 mg daily, and ophthalmopathy patients received high-dose intravenous methylprednisolone. The roughly 100 discovery patients were randomly split 7:3 into training and test sets.

This clonotype was found many times. Its antigen specificity is not known. Base quality data are lacking; no much larger clone is found one base away. The paper as a whole reports these results and caveats: Most of the expanded thyroid clonotypes with a frequency above 0.001 were also detected in blood, and it was suggested that the thyroid immune response may be reflected by blood repertoires. Sample size was not predetermined statistically, and investigators were not blinded to group allocation. In validation, the model predicted ophthalmopathy progression with about 64% sensitivity and 72.22% specificity; some twelve predicted patients were CT-confirmed with GO in a median of about 6.1 months. The 13-signature model separated ophthalmopathy from stable hyperthyroidism with approximately 90% sensitivity and approximately 83% specificity in cross-validation, and 80%/75% in the test set.

For this chain, trimming is 4 bases at the V end and 1 base at the J end, and the number of junction bases without a gene match is 1. CDR1 SGHTA and CDR2 FQGNSA are derived from the germline V gene. The CDR3 has 13 amino acids, counting the end cysteine and phenylalanine. The CDR3 DNA has 39 bases and is translated from base 1. TCR beta CDR3 regions were amplified from RNA transcripts for repertoire sequencing. The first round of RT-PCR was done with HTBI primers and the Qiagen OneStep RT-PCR kit, and was followed by a second round of multiplex PCR, then size selection and purification. Libraries were sequenced paired-end with 100 bp reads on an Illumina HiSeq2000. The authors' pipeline ran thus. SOAPnuke was used for read processing, and reads with adapters, uncalled bases, a mean Phred below 15, or no exact constant-primer or identifier match were discarded. COPE v1.2.5 was used to merge high-quality paired reads. Each unique nucleotide sequence was defined as a clonotype, and clonotypes were aligned to IMGT TRB V, D and J references with MiTCR v1.1. The analysis was limited to V-J combinations with a frequency above 0.0001, which together covered 99.2% of repertoires. For each V-J combination, a TCR clonal expansion and chaos score was defined as F50 clonal expansion divided by the chaos observed in the TCRdist matrix. Welch's t-statistics and random forest were used to reduce the features to approximately 13 V-J combinations, which were then used as input to a naive Bayes classifier. Thyroid-blood repertoire similarity was quantified with the Morisita-Horn index. TCRdb reprocessing: public reads trimmed at Q25 with fastp, clones called with MiXCR, in-frame beta chains kept. Each CDR3 protein gets just one entry, which takes the most common genes and DNA from the rows behind it. The V and J calls come from TCRdb's annotation, not from the publication. This sample has approximately 160,000 distinct CDR3 sequences in its table, and approximately 40% of those were observed once. Under 6.5% of the sample rests with the top ten.

Ophthalmopathy patients had moderately to severely active disease, Clinical Activity Score of at least 3, NOSPECS grade of at least 4, and disease duration under 3 months. Patients with other autoimmune diseases, uncontrolled infections, pregnancy or lactation were excluded from the study. Clinical symptoms, serum thyroxine, TRAb, thyroid ultrasound and orbital computed tomography were used for diagnosis. Using Ficoll-Paque density gradient centrifugation, PBMCs were isolated from about 10 ml of fresh peripheral blood. Trizol reagent was used to extract the total RNA, and its quality was then checked on an Agilent 2100 Bioanalyzer.

The sample was peripheral blood. The chain employs TRBV7-2 and TRBJ2-7; TRBD1 agrees with 7 junctional bases. This receptor was identified in a middle-aged woman with Graves' ophthalmopathy. Donor details come from another sample of the same person, matched by shared clones. The CDR3 reads as follows: CASSWGQSYEQYF. In nucleotides, the sequence is TGTGCCAGCAGCTGGGGACAGTCCTACGAGCAGTACTTC.